This TCR beta chain was recovered during a study of shared clonotypes between healthy human individuals. The repertoire was sequenced with immunoSEQ multiplex PCR; TCRdb's copy has only in-frame clones and lacks some. The sample has roughly 550,000 clones, around 95% seen once. Naive CD8 cells lacked CD45RO, underwent positive selection for CCR7 and left out terminally differentiated effector memory CD45RA+ cells. The study drew its donors from healthy HIV-negative adults without recent acute infections or vaccinations. J was trimmed by 8 bases and V by 5 bases; bases with no gene match: 4. The CDR3 is made up of 14 amino acids. The V gene's germline CDR1 is MNHEY and CDR2 SMNVEV (reference sequence).

Sequencing was carried out using naive CD8+ T cells sorted from blood. This chain uses TRBV27 with TRBJ2-1; 12 bases are a match to TRBD2. The sequence derives from a woman aged 25 to 39 in good health. Written as DNA, the CDR3 is TGTGCCAGCAGTCCACGACTAGCGGGAGATGAGCAGTTCTTC. Amino acids: CASSPRLAGDEQFF.